The present entry profiles one T cell receptor beta chain with its context. The antigen is not known. In the same sample, other DNA sequences code for this CDR3. The germline V gene encodes CDR1 SQVTM and CDR2 ANQGSEA. The junction had 0 bases not matched to a gene; V was cut back by 6 bases and J by 2 bases. The CDR3 is made up of 12 amino acids. The entry originates in a study of cytomegalovirus exposure and HLA in healthy donors. On the study more broadly: Of the donors genotyped, approximately 400 in all, about 80% fell in the Caucasian-associated ancestry cluster. Study-wide results and limits: A later analysis linked a missense variant in DCLRE1C to the trimming of TCR beta V and J genes. The study found most TCR sequences rare, yet found some public TCRs in many donors. Reportedly, fewer N-insertions than the approximately 690-donor mean appeared in an Asian-associated ancestry cluster in a later analysis.

PCR employed 60 Vbeta and 13 Jbeta primers. Profiled with immunoSEQ multiplex PCR; TCRdb holds only in-frame clones, not every one. Its listing shows roughly 220,000 clones. This chain links TRBV29-1 with TRBJ2-7; 11 bases are shared with TRBD1. The material sequenced was PBMCs. This TCR came from a girl aged 2 to 9 in good health and CMV-seropositive. CDR3: CSVGQGAYEQYF. CDR3 nucleotide sequence: TGCAGCGTGGGACAGGGGGCCTACGAGCAGTACTTC.